This record concerns one T cell receptor beta chain sequence. The table lists this clonotype with many counts. The target of this receptor is not known. It has no much larger one-base neighbor in the sample; base qualities were not kept. This sample is drawn from a study of T-cell reconstitution after alpha-beta-depleted transplantation in children (dated by TCRdb to between 2015 and 2016). For the wider study: Using TCR repertoire profiling, the study quantitatively followed how T-cell immune reconstitution unfolded in children after TCRalphabeta/CD19-depleted allogeneic hematopoietic cell transplantation.

V lost 2 bases and J lost 3 bases, and the count of bases not matched to a germline gene is 3. Including the terminal cysteine and phenylalanine, the CDR3 comprises 14 residues. The read is trimmed to its CDR3 DNA, 42 bases read in frame from base 1. The germline V gene specifies SGDLS as CDR1 and YYNGEE as CDR2. The library was prepared using PCR. Sequencing used an Illumina HiSeq 2500. TCR library preparation used molecular barcoding, with unique molecular identifiers applied to normalize quantification of the TCRbeta repertoire. TCRdb reprocessed the public reads (quality trimming at Q25 with fastp, clone calling with MiXCR) and kept in-frame beta chains. Each CDR3 protein appears once, grouped with its most common genes and DNA. In this sample the table shows a few hundred thousand distinct CDR3 sequences, 7.5% to 10% of which occur a single time. The ten biggest clones cover approximately 5% of the sample.

The sequence is built from TRBV9 and TRBJ2-7; 9 central bases correspond to TRBD2. The TCR originated in a human donor who donated a stem cell graft to a child with SCID. Here the sequenced sample was PBMCs from the stem cell graft donor, taken from the stem cell graft. The DNA sequence follows: TGTGCCAGCAGCGTCGGTAGCGGGGGCTACGAGCAGTACTTC. Its protein reads: CASSVGSGGYEQYF.